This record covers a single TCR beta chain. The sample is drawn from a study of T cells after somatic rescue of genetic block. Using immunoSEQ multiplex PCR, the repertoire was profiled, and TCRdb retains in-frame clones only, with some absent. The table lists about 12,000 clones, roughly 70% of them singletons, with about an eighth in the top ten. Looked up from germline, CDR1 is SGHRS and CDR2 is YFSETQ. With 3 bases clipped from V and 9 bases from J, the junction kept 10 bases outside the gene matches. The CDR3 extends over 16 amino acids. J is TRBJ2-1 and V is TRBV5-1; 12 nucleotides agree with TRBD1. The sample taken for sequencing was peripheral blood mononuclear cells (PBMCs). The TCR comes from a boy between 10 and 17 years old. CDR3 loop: CASSYLPGQGAGEQFF. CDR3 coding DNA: TGCGCCAGCAGCTACCTCCCGGGACAGGGGGCTGGTGAGCAGTTCTTC. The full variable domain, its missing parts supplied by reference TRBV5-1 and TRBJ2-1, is KAGVTQTPRYLIKTRGQQVTLSCSPISGHRSVSWYQQTPGQGLQFLFEYFSETQRNKGNFPGRFSGRQFSNSRSEMNVSTLELGDSALYLCASSYLPGQGAGEQFFGPGTRLTVL.